Included here is one TCR beta chain sequence, with context. Its antigen is currently unknown. The entry originates in a study of T cells in Graves' hyperthyroidism and ophthalmopathy. Graves' hyperthyroidism qualified as stable when ophthalmopathy did not progress within 18 months. Patients aged 18 to 65 had newly diagnosed hyperthyroidism lasting under 2 months. The study left out patients who had uncontrolled infection, other autoimmune disease, pregnancy or lactation. There were TCR beta CDR3 regions amplified from RNA transcripts. The study used the HTBI primer set for a first-round RT-PCR of the TCR CDR3. One entry per CDR3 protein results from TCRdb running MiXCR on the multiplex PCR reads. This table has approximately 560,000 distinct CDR3 sequences, about half appearing once. Overall study results and limits: Blood also contained most expanded thyroid clonotypes above 0.001.

The ends were cut back, 10 bases at V and 6 bases at J, with 15 bases in the middle. This CDR3 spans 13 amino acids. CDR1 KGHDR and CDR2 SFDVKD come from the germline V gene. This clonotype was sampled from a woman between 18 and 29 years old with Graves' hyperthyroidism. The chain joins TRBV24-1 to TRBJ1-5, with D uncertain. The sequencing sample was made of peripheral blood or thyroid tissue (not recorded which). Here the CDR3 DNA reads TGTGCCACGTCCCGGGGAAAGGGTCAGCCCCAGCATTTT. Amino acids: CATSRGKGQPQHF.